Below are 3 T cell receptor beta chains sequenced from a single sample in a study of T cell responses to AZD1222 COVID-19 vaccine listed by TCRdb under 2021. The library was made by the immunoSEQ multiplex PCR assay. The immuneACCESS repertoire file appears here via TCRdb, limited to in-frame rearrangements. These files lack a portion of the clones; in checked studies, under half of the deficit traces to unresolved V genes, and the cause of the others is not known. Within this sample are 85,000 to 90,000 clones, with about nine tenths of them counted one time only. 2.5% to 3.5% of the sample comes from the top ten. The time point label on this specimen signifies: baseline before first vaccination. Source: peripheral blood, taken on day 0 of AZD1222 vaccination. Receptors were obtained from an adult in good health.

The rearrangement uses TRBV29-1 and TRBJ1-1; D remains unclear. The CDR3 is 10 amino acids. The germline V gene has CDR1 SQVTM and CDR2 ANQGSEA. Trimming pared 7 bases from V and 4 bases from J, leaving 7 bases between. The CDR3 sequence is CSAPGTEAFF. The CDR3 DNA is TGCAGCGCCCCGGGCACTGAAGCTTTCTTT.

This chain joins TRBV11-2 and TRBJ2-1, with TRBD2 as a possible D gene (5 bases). The CDR3 spans 15 residues. Germline V gene sequence: CDR1 SGHAT, CDR2 FQNNGV. V lost 0 bases and J 8 bases, leaving 14 bases between the germline ends. In DNA, the CDR3 is TGTGCCAGCAGCTTAGAGTGGCTTCCCGGGGATGAGCAGTTCTTC. Encoded protein: CASSLEWLPGDEQFF.

The chain recombines TRBV14 with TRBJ1-2, with D tentatively TRBD1 (6 bases). V gave up 5 bases and J gave up 3 bases, with 19 bases separating them. The germline CDR1 and CDR2 sequences are SGHDN and FVKESK. CDR3 length: 16 amino acids. CDR3 region: CASSERSGHVYYGYTF. For the CDR3, the DNA is TGTGCCAGCAGCGAGCGCTCGGGACACGTGTACTATGGCTACACCTTC.